The 31 T cell receptor beta chains in this list originate from one sample, sequenced in a study of T-cell memory formation after mild COVID-19. TCRdb recomputed calls from the 5' RACE reads with MiXCR, one row per CDR3 protein. The data contain under 450,000 distinct CDR3 sequences, approximately 15% of them singletons. Specimen: PBMCs or a T cell subset sorted from them (not recorded which). Source of these receptors: a man aged 18-30 years who had mild COVID-19 (a few samples of this study predate the infection). Cell type and time point are not known.

This clonotype was seen more than once but under ten times. The chain uses TRBV5-1 and TRBJ1-2, with D perhaps TRBD1 (5 bases). The CDR3 length is 15 residues. CDR1 and CDR2 (germline): SGHRS, YFSETQ. Trimming took 4 bases from V and 3 from J, leaving 16 bases between them. As DNA, the CDR3 is TGCGCCAGCAGCCGCGACAGCCAGTCCCACTATGGCTACACCTTC. This gives the protein CASSRDSQSHYGYTF.

This clonotype has a count of ten or more. In DNA form, the CDR3 reads TGCGCCAGCAGCTTGGACTACGAGCAGTACTTC. Its protein is CASSLDYEQYF. This chain links TRBV5-1 with TRBJ2-7; D remains unclear. V lost 0 bases to trimming and J lost 3 bases, with 1 base between them. The germline V gene has CDR1 SGHRS and CDR2 YFSETQ. CDR3 length equals 11 residues.

This chain connects TRBV12-3 or TRBV12-4 to TRBJ1-4, with D unclear. V lost 3 bases and J lost 6, with 11 bases in between. The CDR3 covers 14 residues. CDR3 region: CASSFGPGDEKLFF. The CDR3 coding sequence is TGTGCCAGCAGTTTTGGGCCGGGTGATGAAAAACTGTTTTTT.

This clonotype was found many times. The chain combines TRBV6-2 or TRBV6-3 with TRBJ2-1; 9 nucleotides agree with TRBD2. CDR1 and CDR2 (germline): MNHEY, SVGEGT. With V trimmed by 7 bases and J by 13 bases, 11 bases remained unmatched. The CDR3 loop spans 13 amino acids. CDR3 sequence (DNA): TGTGCCAGCAAACTCGTAGCGGGGGCCGCCCAGTTCTTC. This codes for CASKLVAGAAQFF.

This clonotype was observed a few times. The chain links TRBV24-1 to TRBJ2-3; TRBD1 agrees at 10 bases. This CDR3 spans 17 amino acids. The J segment lost 3 bases and the V segment lost 3 bases, leaving 8 bases of the junction unmatched. From germline, CDR1 is KGHDR and CDR2 SFDVKD. The CDR3 DNA reads as TGTGCCACCAGTGATACCCGGGACAGGGGTGGGACAGATACGCAGTATTTT. Its translation is CATSDTRDRGGTDTQYF.

This clonotype came up a few times. This chain links TRBV4-2 with TRBJ2-7; D possibly corresponds to TRBD2 (5 bases). Deletions cut 2 bases from V and 3 bases from J, with 20 bases between. The germline CDR1 and CDR2 sequences are LGHNA and YNFKEQ. The CDR3 has 17 residues. The DNA for the CDR3 is TGTGCCAGCAGCCAAAACCCCGAGGTCGGGGTGGGCTACGAGCAGTACTTC. Translation: CASSQNPEVGVGYEQYF.

The sample holds many counts of this clonotype. The chain recombines TRBV4-1 with TRBJ2-3; weak D call: TRBD1 (6 bases). The V end was cut by 4 bases, the J end by 0 bases, with 11 bases between. The length of the CDR3 is 15 residues. Germline V CDR1 and CDR2: MGHRA, YSYEKL. The CDR3 DNA reads TGCGCCAGCAGCCCAAGGACAGTTAGCACAGATACGCAGTATTTT. This translates into CASSPRTVSTDTQYF.

This clonotype was counted at least ten times. V gene TRBV18 combines with J gene TRBJ2-3; TRBD1 matches 7 bases. Germline V gives CDR1 KGHSH, CDR2 LQKENI. The CDR3 spans 14 residues. Losses at the gene ends were 2 bases for V and 4 bases for J; bases not matched to a gene: 3. CDR3 residues: CASSPVDRADTQYF. CDR3 sequence (DNA): TGTGCCAGCTCACCAGTCGACAGGGCAGATACGCAGTATTTT.

This clonotype was counted a few times. The chain uses TRBV24-1 and TRBJ1-2; 7 nucleotides match TRBD1. V was clipped by 4 bases and J by 7 bases; unmatched bases: 8. Germline lookup yields CDR1 KGHDR and CDR2 SFDVKD. The CDR3 has 14 amino acids. DNA of the CDR3: TGTGCCACCAGTGACCCCAAGGACAGGTTTGGCTACACCTTC. Encoded protein: CATSDPKDRFGYTF.

This clonotype turned up a few times. The chain employs TRBV4-3 and TRBJ1-1, with a possible D match to TRBD1 (5 bases). The V gene's germline CDR1 is LGHNA and CDR2 YSLEER. The length of the CDR3 is 14 residues. Trimming stripped 5 bases from V and 6 bases from J, with 16 bases between. CDR3 sequence reads: CASSATRGRAEAFF. The CDR3 nucleotides are TGCGCCAGCAGCGCCACTCGGGGGAGGGCTGAAGCTTTCTTT.

V and J are TRBV29-1 and TRBJ2-1, with 9 bases aligning to TRBD2. Germline CDR1 and CDR2: SQVTM and ANQGSEA. V lost 4 bases and J lost 10; bases outside the gene matches: 8. This CDR3 spans 13 amino acids. The CDR3 DNA reads TGCAGCGTTGCTAGGGTAGCGGGGGACGAGCAGTTCTTC. Translation: CSVARVAGDEQFF.

This clonotype came up a few times. CDR3 region: CASSLAGTEYEQYV. The CDR3 nucleotides are TGTGCCAGCAGCTTAGCTGGGACAGAGTACGAGCAGTACGTC. The gene calls are TRBV7-8 and TRBJ2-7; the match to TRBD1 covers 7 bases. Germline V gene data show CDR1 as SGHVS and CDR2 as FQNEAQ. The CDR3 length is 14 residues. Losses at the gene ends were 0 bases for V and 4 bases for J; bases not matched to a gene: 3.

The sample holds a few counts of this clonotype. This sequence joins TRBV7-9 and TRBJ1-1; D is unclear. Germline V lookup: CDR1 SEHNR, CDR2 FQNEAQ (reference sequence). CDR3 size: 12 residues. Deletions cut 8 bases from V and 3 bases from J, with 10 bases between. The CDR3 DNA reads TGTGCCAGCTATTTTATGGACACTGAAGCTTTCTTT. Translating it yields CASYFMDTEAFF.

This chain joins TRBV9 and TRBJ2-7; D is perhaps TRBD1 or TRBD2 (5 bases each). The germline gives CDR1 SGDLS, CDR2 YYNGEE. This CDR3 has 13 residues. Trimming took off 2 bases at V and 7 bases at J, with 13 bases between the two ends. CDR3 amino acids: CASSVGTTGEQYF. The CDR3 coding sequence is TGTGCCAGCAGCGTGGGGACGACGGGTGAGCAGTACTTC.

The genes are TRBV9 and TRBJ1-5, with D hard to call. CDR1 SGDLS and CDR2 YYNGEE come from the germline V gene. V dropped 3 bases and J dropped 3 bases, with 13 bases sitting between them. The CDR3 is made up of 15 amino acids. Here the CDR3 DNA reads TGTGCCAGCAGCGGAAATTGGGAGTACAATCAGCCCCAGCATTTT. It yields the protein CASSGNWEYNQPQHF.

The sample holds a few counts of this clonotype. The V and J genes are TRBV6-4 and TRBJ2-1; D perhaps matches TRBD1 (6 bases). The germline CDR1 and CDR2 sequences are MRHNA and SNTAGT. The germline V and J ends were trimmed by 5 bases and 3 bases, with 8 bases remaining between them. The CDR3 is made up of 13 amino acids. The CDR3 DNA follows: TGTGCCAGCAGTCGAGGGGGCTACAATGAGCAGTTCTTC. Translating it yields CASSRGGYNEQFF.

This clonotype was observed a handful of times. V gene TRBV7-2 combines with J gene TRBJ2-7; D remains ambiguous. The CDR3 has 11 residues. Germline CDR1 reads SGHTA; CDR2 reads FQGNSA. Trimming left V 5 bases short and J 5 bases short, with 7 bases between. The CDR3 here is CASSQRDEQYF. CDR3 coding DNA: TGTGCCAGCAGCCAAAGGGACGAGCAGTACTTC. Complete variable domain (other parts from reference TRBV7-2 and TRBJ2-7): GAGVSQSPSNKVTEKGKDVELRCDPISGHTALYWYRQSLGQGLEFLIYFQGNSAPDKSGLPSDRFSAERTGGSVSTLTIQRTQQEDSAVYLCASSQRDEQYFGPGTRLTVT.

V usage is TRBV4-3 and J usage is TRBJ2-4; no reliable D call. This CDR3 is built from 16 residues. The V gene's germline CDR1 is LGHNA and CDR2 YSLEER. Trimming pared 0 bases from V and 0 bases from J, leaving 9 bases between. The CDR3, as DNA: TGCGCCAGCAGCCAAGAGTACAGTCTAGCCAAAAACATTCAGTACTTC. Its protein is CASSQEYSLAKNIQYF.

This clonotype occurred a few times. The genes are TRBV24-1 and TRBJ1-1, with 7 bases matching TRBD1. Unmatched junction bases numbered 14, after V lost 2 bases and J lost 3 bases. Germline-derived CDR1 and CDR2 are KGHDR and SFDVKD. The CDR3 contains 18 residues. The CDR3 DNA reads TGTGCCACCAGTGATTCCGAGTGGGGGACAGCGTATGACACTGAAGCTTTCTTT. Protein product: CATSDSEWGTAYDTEAFF.

This clonotype was counted at least ten times. The V call is TRBV6-2 or TRBV6-3, the J call TRBJ2-6, with TRBD2 as a possible D gene (5 bases). From germline, CDR1 is MNHEY and CDR2 SVGEGT. There are 18 residues in the CDR3. V was cut by 2 bases and J by 0 bases, with 14 bases left in between. CDR3 coding DNA: TGTGCCAGCAGTTACACTAGGTTCCTCCTCTCTGGGGCCAACGTCCTGACTTTC. As protein: CASSYTRFLLSGANVLTF.

The chain combines TRBV11-2 with TRBJ1-1; D is possibly TRBD1 (6 bases). CDR1 and CDR2 from the germline V gene are SGHAT and FQNNGV. CDR3 length: 13 amino acids. Trimming took off 5 bases at V and 5 bases at J, with 12 bases between the two ends. Written as DNA, the CDR3 is TGTGCCAGCAGCGCCACAGGGTGGACTGAAGCTTTCTTT. This encodes CASSATGWTEAFF. The whole variable domain, remainder taken from reference TRBV11-2 and TRBJ1-1, is EAGVAQSPRYKIIEKRQSVAFWCNPISGHATLYWYQQILGQGPKLLIQFQNNGVVDDSQLPKDRFSAERLKGVDSTLKIQPAKLEDSAVYLCASSATGWTEAFFGQGTRLTVV.

This clonotype was observed many times. V gene TRBV5-5 combines with J gene TRBJ2-2; D may be TRBD1 or TRBD2 (5 bases each). V gave up 4 bases and J gave up 3 bases, with 19 bases separating them. The CDR3 is made up of 17 amino acids. Germline V gene data show CDR1 as SGHKS and CDR2 as YYEKEE (reference sequence). CDR3 in amino acids: CASSAASGLRDTGELFF. Here the CDR3 DNA reads TGTGCCAGCAGCGCAGCCTCGGGGCTTAGGGACACCGGGGAGCTGTTTTTT.

This chain connects TRBV19 to TRBJ2-1; 9 nucleotides align to TRBD1. Germline values: CDR1 LNHDA, CDR2 SQIVND (reference sequence). CDR3 length: 14 residues. V gave up 9 bases and J gave up 3 bases; unmatched junction bases: 6. Written as DNA, the CDR3 is TGTGCCAGCGACAGGGGGACGATCTACAATGAGCAGTTCTTC. Residues: CASDRGTIYNEQFF.

As regards this clonotype: This sequence may be a read error, since a much larger clone differs from it by one base. Here the CDR3 reads CASSLTNSPLHF. DNA for the CDR3: TGTGCCAGCAGTTTAACTAATTCACCCCTCCACTTT. The V gene is TRBV28, the J gene TRBJ1-6, with D hard to call. CDR1 MDHEN and CDR2 SYDVKM come from the germline V gene. V dropped 2 bases and J dropped 6 bases, with 2 bases sitting between them. The CDR3 totals 12 residues.

The table lists this clonotype with a few counts. The V gene is TRBV18, the J gene TRBJ2-7; TRBD1 matches 8 bases. This CDR3 region has 16 residues. From germline, CDR1 is KGHSH and CDR2 LQKENI. Trimming took 5 bases from V and 0 from J; bases not matched to a gene: 9. The CDR3 sequence is CASSSTTGGSSYEQYF. The CDR3 coding sequence is TGTGCCAGCTCAAGCACAACAGGGGGAAGCTCCTACGAGCAGTACTTC.

J is TRBJ2-1 and V is TRBV11-2, with D maybe TRBD1 (6 bases). Trimming cost V 6 bases and J 5 bases, with 8 bases left between them. Germline CDR1 is SGHAT and CDR2 is FQNNGV. The CDR3 length is 12 residues. The CDR3 here is CASRHRDNEQFF. The CDR3 DNA follows: TGTGCCAGCAGGCACAGGGACAATGAGCAGTTCTTC.

This clonotype has ten or more counts. The rearrangement links TRBV5-1 to TRBJ2-5; 7 bases agree with TRBD1. With 0 bases clipped from V and 2 bases from J, the junction kept 4 bases outside the gene matches. Germline CDR1 SGHRS, CDR2 YFSETQ. This CDR3 comprises 15 residues. The CDR3 nucleotides read TGCGCCAGCAGCTTGGGGGGACAGCCACAAGAGACCCAGTACTTC. This translates into CASSLGGQPQETQYF.

Concerning this clonotype: At one boundary the junction diverges from the germline segment, which might be a read error. The V and J genes are TRBV5-1 and TRBJ2-3; 10 bases are shared with TRBD2. Looked up from germline, CDR1 is SGHRS and CDR2 is YFSETQ. The CDR3 totals 15 residues. The CDR3: CARSLVPSGGDTQYF. DNA of the CDR3: TGCGCCAGAAGCTTGGTACCTAGCGGGGGTGATACGCAGTATTTT. Using reference TRBV5-1 and TRBJ2-3 for the parts outside the CDR3, the full variable domain is KAGVTQTPRYLIKTRGQQVTLSCSPISGHRSVSWYQQTPGQGLQFLFEYFSETQRNKGNFPGRFSGRQFSNSRSEMNVSTLELGDSALYLCARSLVPSGGDTQYFGPGTRLTVL.

J is TRBJ1-6 and V is TRBV11-2; 7 positions agree with TRBD1. Germline CDR1 reads SGHAT; CDR2 reads FQNNGV. Trimming cost V 5 bases and J 11 bases; bases outside gene matches: 9. The CDR3 totals 14 residues. CDR3 sequence (DNA): TGTGCCAGCAGCCCCGGGACAGAATATACACCCCTCCACTTT. This encodes CASSPGTEYTPLHF.

This chain connects TRBV7-2 to TRBJ2-3, with 13 bases that match TRBD2. The ends lost 5 bases at V and 6 bases at J; junction bases unmatched: 8. Germline CDR1 and CDR2: SGHTA and FQGNSA. The CDR3 has 16 residues. CDR3: CASSRTSGGPRDTQYF. The CDR3 nucleotides read TGTGCCAGCAGCCGGACTAGCGGGGGCCCTCGGGATACGCAGTATTTT.

The chain has TRBV9 and TRBJ1-5, with D perhaps matching TRBD1 (6 bases). CDR1 and CDR2 (germline): SGDLS, YYNGEE. Trimming took 0 bases from V and 11 from J, leaving 12 bases between them. CDR3 length equals 13 residues. The CDR3: CASSVGGGTAQHF. CDR3 nucleotides: TGTGCCAGCAGCGTAGGTGGGGGCACGGCCCAGCATTTT. Full variable domain (outside the CDR3, taken from reference TRBV9 and TRBJ1-5): DSGVTQTPKHLITATGQRVTLRCSPRSGDLSVYWYQQSLDQGLQFLIQYYNGEERAKGNILERFSAQQFPDLHSELNLSSLELGDSALYFCASSVGGGTAQHFGDGTRLSIL.